This TCR beta chain was obtained from a study of blood T cell repertoires in COVID-19. Looking at the study overall: Some COVID-19 samples were acute and others convalescent; all came from the United States, Italy and Spain. Sources were T cells, B-cell-depleted T cells, or PBMCs; the material itself was cDNA or gDNA.

The V and J ends lost 4 bases and 4 bases, in that order; junction bases with no gene match: 3. Germline CDR1 reads LNHDA; CDR2 reads SQIVND (reference sequence). The CDR3 length is 13 residues. Note on this clone: This same CDR3 is encoded by further DNA sequences in the sample.

As originally analysed: How many nucleated cells were present was estimated from reference gene primer amplification. Clones were read by immunoSEQ multiplex PCR, and TCRdb kept only the in-frame ones, dropping some. The V and J calls and the clone size are those of that table, but D and trimming were determined from the DNA. Seen here are about 240,000 clones, over 80% observed once, and the top ten hold about 2%. This chain connects TRBV19 to TRBJ2-7, with 8 bases matching TRBD2. The TCR was taken from a man aged 25 to 40 who had recovered from COVID-19. Specimen: peripheral blood. The CDR3 bases are TGTGCCAGTAGTACAAGCGGGGGTTACGAGCAGTACTTC. Protein sequence: CASSTSGGYEQYF.